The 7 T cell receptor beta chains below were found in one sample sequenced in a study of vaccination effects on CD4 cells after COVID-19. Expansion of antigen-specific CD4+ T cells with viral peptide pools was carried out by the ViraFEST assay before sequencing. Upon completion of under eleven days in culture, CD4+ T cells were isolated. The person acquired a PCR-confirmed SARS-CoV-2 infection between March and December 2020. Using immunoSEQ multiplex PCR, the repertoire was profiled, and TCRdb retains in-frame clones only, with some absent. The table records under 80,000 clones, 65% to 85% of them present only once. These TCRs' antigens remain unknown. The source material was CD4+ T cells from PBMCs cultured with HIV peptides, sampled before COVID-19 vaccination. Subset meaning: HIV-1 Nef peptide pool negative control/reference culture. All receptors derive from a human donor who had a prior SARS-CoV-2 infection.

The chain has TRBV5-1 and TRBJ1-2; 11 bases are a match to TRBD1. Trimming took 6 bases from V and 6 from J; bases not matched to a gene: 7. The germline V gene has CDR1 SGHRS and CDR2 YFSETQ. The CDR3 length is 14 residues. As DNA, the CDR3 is TGCGCCAGCATGCCCGGGACAGGGGGAGATGGCTACACCTTC. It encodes CASMPGTGGDGYTF. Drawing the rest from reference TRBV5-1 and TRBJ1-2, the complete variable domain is KAGVTQTPRYLIKTRGQQVTLSCSPISGHRSVSWYQQTPGQGLQFLFEYFSETQRNKGNFPGRFSGRQFSNSRSEMNVSTLELGDSALYLCASMPGTGGDGYTFGSGTRLTVV.

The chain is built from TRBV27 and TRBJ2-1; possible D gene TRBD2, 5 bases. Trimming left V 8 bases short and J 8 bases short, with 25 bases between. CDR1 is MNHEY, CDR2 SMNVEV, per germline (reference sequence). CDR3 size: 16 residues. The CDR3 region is CASSPLSGIDGHEQFF. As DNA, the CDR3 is TGTGCCAGCTCGCCCCTAAGCGGTATAGATGGACATGAGCAGTTCTTC.

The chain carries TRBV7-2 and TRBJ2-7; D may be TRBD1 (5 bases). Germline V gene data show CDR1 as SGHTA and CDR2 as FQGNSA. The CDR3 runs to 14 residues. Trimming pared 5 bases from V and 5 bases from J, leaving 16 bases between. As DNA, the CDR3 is TGTGCCAGCAGCCTCCAGGGTGGTTTTGACGAGCAGTACTTC. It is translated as CASSLQGGFDEQYF.

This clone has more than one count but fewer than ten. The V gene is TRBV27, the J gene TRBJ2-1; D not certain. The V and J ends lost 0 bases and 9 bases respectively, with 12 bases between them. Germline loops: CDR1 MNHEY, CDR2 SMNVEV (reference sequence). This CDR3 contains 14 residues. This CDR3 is CASSLSSHYSEQFF. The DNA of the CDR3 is TGTGCCAGCAGTTTATCATCACACTACTCTGAGCAGTTCTTC.

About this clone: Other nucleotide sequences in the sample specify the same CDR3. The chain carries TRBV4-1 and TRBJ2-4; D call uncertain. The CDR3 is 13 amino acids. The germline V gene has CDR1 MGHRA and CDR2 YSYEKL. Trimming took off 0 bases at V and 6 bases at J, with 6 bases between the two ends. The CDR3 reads CASSQDLGNIQYF. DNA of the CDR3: TGCGCCAGCAGCCAAGATCTGGGAAACATTCAGTACTTC.

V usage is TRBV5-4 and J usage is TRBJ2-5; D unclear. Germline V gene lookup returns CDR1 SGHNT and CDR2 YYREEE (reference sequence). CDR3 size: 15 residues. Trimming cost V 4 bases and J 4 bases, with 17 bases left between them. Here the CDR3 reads CASSTPTGSGETQYF. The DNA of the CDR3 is TGTGCCAGCAGCACCCCTACCGGGTCGGGAGAGACCCAGTACTTC. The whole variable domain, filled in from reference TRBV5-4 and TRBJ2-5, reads ETGVTQSPTHLIKTRGQQVTLRCSSQSGHNTVSWYQQALGQGPQFIFQYYREEENGRGNFPPRFSGLQFPNYSSELNVNALELDDSALYLCASSTPTGSGETQYFGPGTRLLVL.

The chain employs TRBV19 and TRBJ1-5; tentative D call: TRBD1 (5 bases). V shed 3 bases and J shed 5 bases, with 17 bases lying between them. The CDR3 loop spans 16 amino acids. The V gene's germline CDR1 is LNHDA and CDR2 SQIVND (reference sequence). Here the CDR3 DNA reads TGTGCCAGTAGTATGTTCTCAGGGTTCAGGCATCAGCCCCAGCATTTT. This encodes CASSMFSGFRHQPQHF. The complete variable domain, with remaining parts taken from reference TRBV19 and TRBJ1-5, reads DGGITQSPKYLFRKEGQNVTLSCEQNLNHDAMYWYRQDPGQGLRLIYYSQIVNDFQKGDIAEGYSVSREKKESFPLTVTSAQKNPTAFYLCASSMFSGFRHQPQHFGDGTRLSIL.